What follows is one T cell receptor (beta chain) and its context. The source of the sample is a study of control samples from healthy donors and cancer patients. The CDR3 is 15 residues long. The V gene's germline CDR1 is MNHEY and CDR2 SMNVEV (reference sequence). V was clipped by 6 bases and J by 2 bases; unmatched bases: 6. The protocol was immunoSEQ multiplex PCR, while the TCRdb copy is restricted to in-frame clones and leaves out a portion. The repertoire has about 85,000 clones, about nine tenths of them found once; the top ten carry under 4%. The rearrangement links TRBV27 to TRBJ2-1; 8 bases line up with TRBD2. The sequencing sample was made of blood. The clonotype was recovered from a woman aged 18-29 years in good health. CDR3 in DNA: TGTGCCAGCAGCCCGGGGGGGCCTGCCTACAATGAGCAGTTCTTC. Its protein is CASSPGGPAYNEQFF.